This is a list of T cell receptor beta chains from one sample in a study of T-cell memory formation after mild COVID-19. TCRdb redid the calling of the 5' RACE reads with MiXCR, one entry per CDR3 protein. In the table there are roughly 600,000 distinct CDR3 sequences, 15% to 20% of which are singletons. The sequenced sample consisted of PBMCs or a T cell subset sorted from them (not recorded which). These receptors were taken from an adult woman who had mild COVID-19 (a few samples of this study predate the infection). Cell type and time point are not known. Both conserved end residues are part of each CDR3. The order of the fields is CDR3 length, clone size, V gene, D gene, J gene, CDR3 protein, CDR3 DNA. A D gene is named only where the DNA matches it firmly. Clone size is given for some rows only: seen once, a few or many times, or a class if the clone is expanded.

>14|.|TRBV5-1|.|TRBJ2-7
CASSSHLGSYEQYF
TGCGCCAGCAGCTCACACCTGGGCTCCTACGAGCAGTACTTC
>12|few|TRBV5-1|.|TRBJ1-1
CASRYGEGEAFF
TGCGCCAGCAGATACGGGGAAGGTGAAGCTTTCTTT
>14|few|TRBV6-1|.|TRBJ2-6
CASSSDSGANVLTF
TGTGCCAGCAGCTCGGACTCTGGGGCCAACGTCCTGACTTTC
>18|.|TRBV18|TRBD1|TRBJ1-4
CASSPPGQGVTGAEKLFF
TGTGCCAGCTCACCACCGGGACAGGGGGTCACCGGGGCAGAAAAACTGTTTTTT
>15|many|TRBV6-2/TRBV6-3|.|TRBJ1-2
CASSRMDSKGYGYTF
TGTGCCAGCAGCCGCATGGATTCAAAGGGCTATGGCTACACCTTC
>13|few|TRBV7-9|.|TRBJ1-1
CASSQQGNTEAFF
TGTGCCAGCAGCCAACAGGGGAACACTGAAGCTTTCTTT
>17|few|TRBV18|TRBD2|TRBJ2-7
CASSPRISGGSTYEQYF
TGTGCCAGCTCACCACGGATTAGCGGGGGAAGCACCTACGAGCAGTACTTC
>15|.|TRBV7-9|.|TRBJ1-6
CASSLGLAHGGPLHF
TGTGCCAGCAGCTTGGGGTTGGCTCATGGGGGACCCCTCCACTTT
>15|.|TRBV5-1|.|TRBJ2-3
CASSSEAVHTDTQYF
TGCGCCAGCAGCTCTGAAGCGGTACACACAGATACGCAGTATTTT
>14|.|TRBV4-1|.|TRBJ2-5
CASSQTGTRETQYF
TGCGCCAGCAGCCAAACAGGGACGCGGGAGACCCAGTACTTC
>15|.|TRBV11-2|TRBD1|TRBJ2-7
CASSFGTVHTYEQYF
TGTGCCAGCAGCTTCGGGACAGTGCATACCTACGAGCAGTACTTC
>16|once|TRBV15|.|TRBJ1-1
CATSPGDAIMNTEAFF
TGTGCCACCAGCCCGGGGGACGCGATAATGAACACTGAAGCTTTCTTT
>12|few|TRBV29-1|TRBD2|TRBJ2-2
CSVSSGGGELFF
TGCAGCGTTTCTAGCGGGGGCGGGGAGCTGTTTTTT
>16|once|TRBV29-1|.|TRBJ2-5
CSVEDSSHRASETQYF
TGCAGCGTTGAAGATTCCTCTCATAGGGCGTCGGAGACCCAGTACTTC
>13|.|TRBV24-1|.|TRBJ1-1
CATSETGNTEAFF
TGTGCCACCAGTGAGACAGGGAACACTGAAGCTTTCTTT
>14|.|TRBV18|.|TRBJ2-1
CASSPQGVYNEQFF
TGTGCCAGCTCACCACAGGGGGTCTACAATGAGCAGTTCTTC
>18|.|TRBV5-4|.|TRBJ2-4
CASSSTSGQRLAKNIQYF
TGTGCCAGCAGCTCCACCTCAGGACAAAGACTAGCCAAAAACATTCAGTACTTC
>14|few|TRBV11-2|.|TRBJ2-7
CASSPLDGLYEQYF
TGTGCCAGCAGCCCGCTGGACGGACTCTACGAGCAGTACTTC
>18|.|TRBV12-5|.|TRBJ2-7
CASGPPRVGPGPSYEQYF
TGTGCTAGTGGTCCTCCGCGAGTGGGCCCGGGGCCCTCCTACGAGCAGTACTTC
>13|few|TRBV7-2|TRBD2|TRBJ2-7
CASSFRLAGEQYF
TGTGCCAGCAGCTTTCGGCTAGCGGGCGAGCAGTACTTC
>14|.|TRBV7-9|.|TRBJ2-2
CASSLGPATGELFF
TGTGCCAGCAGCTTAGGTCCGGCCACCGGGGAGCTGTTTTTT
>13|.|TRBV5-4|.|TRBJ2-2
CASSALGSGELFF
TGTGCCAGCAGCGCCTTGGGGTCCGGGGAGCTGTTTTTT
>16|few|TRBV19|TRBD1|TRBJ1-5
CASSIAGQYSNQPQHF
TGTGCCAGTAGTATAGCGGGACAGTATAGCAATCAGCCCCAGCATTTT
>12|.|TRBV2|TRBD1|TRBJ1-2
CASRGQGGGYTF
TGTGCCAGCAGAGGACAGGGGGGAGGCTACACCTTC
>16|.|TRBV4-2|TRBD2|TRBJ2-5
CASSPGTSKHQETQYF
TGTGCCAGCAGTCCCGGGACTAGCAAACATCAGGAGACCCAGTACTTC
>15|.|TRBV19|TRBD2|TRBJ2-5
CASSPPGLGRQTQYF
TGTGCCAGTAGTCCCCCGGGACTCGGGAGGCAGACCCAGTACTTC
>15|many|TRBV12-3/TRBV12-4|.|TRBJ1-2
CASTYWGSFNYGYTF
TGTGCCAGCACGTACTGGGGCAGCTTTAACTATGGCTACACCTTC
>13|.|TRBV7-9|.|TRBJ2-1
CASSFRINNEQFF
TGTGCCAGCAGCTTTAGGATCAACAATGAGCAGTTCTTC
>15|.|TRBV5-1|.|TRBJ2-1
CASSLRQAAYNEQFF
TGCGCCAGCAGCTTACGCCAGGCCGCCTACAATGAGCAGTTCTTC
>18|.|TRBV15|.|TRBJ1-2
CATSRDGPRSEPNYGYTF
TGTGCCACCAGCAGAGACGGCCCCCGGTCGGAACCTAACTATGGCTACACCTTC
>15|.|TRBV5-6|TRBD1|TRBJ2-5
CASSPTGTGTETQYF
TGTGCCAGCAGCCCAACCGGGACAGGGACAGAGACCCAGTACTTC
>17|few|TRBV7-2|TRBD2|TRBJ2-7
CASSPGTSGRRSYEQYF
TGTGCCAGCAGCCCAGGGACTAGCGGGAGGAGAAGCTACGAGCAGTACTTC
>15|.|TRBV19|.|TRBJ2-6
CASRPTGTGANVLTF
TGTGCCAGTAGACCTACCGGTACTGGGGCCAACGTCCTGACTTTC